This T cell receptor (beta chain) was sequenced during a study of shared clonotypes between healthy human individuals. Study-wide context: CD4 naive and memory got three plates each, CD8 naive two, CD8 memory one.

Sequenced by immunoSEQ multiplex PCR; TCRdb stores in-frame clones only, minus some. The table shows millions of clones, with 85% to 95% occurring only once. Points on this clone: The identical CDR3 is also encoded by other nucleotide sequences in the sample.

This CDR3 contains 12 residues. From germline, CDR1 is SEHNR and CDR2 FQNEAQ (reference sequence). V dropped 1 base and J dropped 4 bases, with 3 bases sitting between them. The origin of this receptor is a young man in good health. V usage is TRBV7-9 and J usage is TRBJ2-3; the D is unclear. The sequenced sample was naive CD4+ T cells sorted from blood. The subset was: CD45RA+ positively selected. CDR3 bases: TGTGCCAGCAGCTTAGTCGCAGATACGCAGTATTTT. Translation gives CASSLVADTQYF.